This TCR beta chain originates from a study of molecular identifiers for immune sequencing clone quantification (dated 2018 in TCRdb). For the wider study: In a replicate experiment, RNA from around 20,000 or 100,000 naive CD8 T cells was split into five aliquots, four of which were sequenced. The study was a methods study using CD8 T cells to benchmark molecular-identifier clustering-based TCR repertoire sequencing (MIDCIRS) and TCR RNA copy counting. What the authors observed across the whole study: The naive libraries included spiked-in Jurkat TCR RNA (fewer than 11 copies' worth), and this Jurkat TCR RNA is not part of the donor repertoire. Even against a background of about a million naive CD8 T cells, spiked-in Jurkat TCR RNA amounting to a single cell's worth was reported to be detectable. Modeling indicated 2.5 to 3 TCR RNA copies recovered per cell, compared with 7.5 to 10 by digital PCR, which implies a capture efficiency of 25% to 35%. In CMV-specific effector cells, clones with more than 20 RNA copies contained over 99% of molecules, whereas in naive cells such clones contained under 1% of molecules. When barcode sub-clustering was not used, chimeric consensus sequences inflated TCR diversity, with chimeras reaching as high as 47%. The sizes of highly expanded clones could end up underestimated when identical TCR molecules share a barcode.

The library was obtained by PCR. Sequencing used an Illumina HiSeq 4000. Bulk TCR libraries were made following a previously described method, with the TCR primers given in Table S5. The Qiagen AllPrep DNA/RNA kit was used to purify total RNA. Before any analysis, reads coming from multiple sequencing runs of the same library were combined into one pool. In the authors' own workflow: Only reads with exact TCR constant sequence were kept, trimmed to 150 nt, and grouped by their 12-nt molecular barcodes. Reads within each barcode group were sub-clustered using a 15% Levenshtein threshold, and quality-weighted consensus sequences were constructed for each RNA molecule. Non-functional sequences were excluded, and lower-count sequences lying one edit away from another sequence were also excluded. Barcode sub-clusters with fewer than 20% of the maximum read count were removed, based on fitting two negative binomial distributions. Starting from the raw public reads, TCRdb applied fastp trimming at Q25, assembled clones with MiXCR and retained in-frame beta chains. Merged by CDR3 protein, the rows form single entries marked with the most common genes and DNA. The authors' filters were not applied to this entry. A total of some 320,000 distinct CDR3 sequences appear in this sample, 20% to 25% of them only once. 0.7% to 0.9% of the sample is taken by the ten largest.

Libraries of naive CD8 T cells were built from anywhere between about 20,000 and 1,000,000 sorted cells, with 10%, 30% or 50% of the purified RNA used. Naive CD8 T cells were FACS-sorted as CD8+CD4-CCR7+CD45RA+ on a BD FACSAria II into RLT Plus buffer. Approximately eleven TCR copies' worth of Jurkat RNA were spiked into about 19,000-1,100,000 naive CD8 T cell samples to test detection sensitivity. Enrichment of CD8 T cells was performed with RosetteSep CD8+ T Cell Enrichment Cocktail and Ficoll-Paque, after which ACK red cell lysis was carried out. From the cysteine through the phenylalanine, the CDR3 covers 14 amino acids. Just the 42-base CDR3 DNA is kept, in frame starting at base 1. The germline V gene (reference sequence) specifies LGHDT as CDR1 and YNNKEL as CDR2. About this clonotype itself: Its antigen target is currently unknown. A much larger clone lies a single base off, so this may be a read error.

The source material was naive CD8+ T cells from blood, with Jurkat cell RNA spiked in. Per the publication, the cell subset or site label means: FACS-sorted CD8+CD4-CCR7+CD45RA+ naive T cells. The clonotype was recovered from a human donor in good health. Some libraries in this study had Jurkat cell RNA spiked in. The rearrangement joined TRBV3-1 to TRBJ1-5, with the D segment identity uncertain. This receptor carries the CDR3 CVSSRLGDDQPQHF. The nucleotides read TGTGTCAGCAGCCGGCTCGGGGATGATCAGCCCCAGCATTTT.